What follows describes a single T cell receptor (beta chain). Its matching antigen is unknown. The data originate from a study of T cell repertoires in cytomegalovirus infection. Study as a whole: Recently identified HLA-C-restricted CMV epitopes were used, and well-studied HLA-B-restricted CMV epitopes were used as well. Shared public TCR beta signatures pointed to both CMV infection and a matching HLA type. Broader study findings: Identification of carriers of CMV plus the relevant HLA was performed using cumulative public TCR beta family frequency. Dominating the ex vivo response were HLA-C-restricted CMV-specific TCR beta clonotypes.

The V end was cut by 1 base, the J end by 0 bases, with 9 bases between. Germline assignment: CDR1 MNHNY and CDR2 SVGAGI (reference sequence). CDR3 length: 16 residues. In TCRdb, the reads were re-called with MiXCR into one record per CDR3 protein. The table lists some 120,000 distinct CDR3 sequences, approximately 30% of them singletons, with roughly three fifths in the top ten. V usage is TRBV6-6 and J usage is TRBJ1-4; D not certain. The sequence derives from a human donor in good health (CMV status not recorded). Some clones in this sample may be carry-over from other donors' samples. Sequencing used CD8+ T cells from cultured PBMCs, obtained from culture after CMV antigen stimulation. CDR3 residues: CASSYWTGTTNEKLFF. The CDR3 DNA reads TGTGCCAGCAGTTACTGGACCGGGACAACTAATGAAAAACTGTTTTTT.